This T cell receptor beta chain was documented in a study of T cell changes during pregnancy in multiple sclerosis. The CDR3 totals 16 residues. J was trimmed by 0 bases and V by 5 bases; bases with no gene match: 8. The germline V gene has CDR1 MNHEY and CDR2 SMNVEV (reference sequence). Sequencing used immunoSEQ multiplex PCR; TCRdb keeps in-frame clones, though not all of them. Of 22,000 or so clones in the sample, roughly 93% were seen once. The chain employs TRBV27 and TRBJ2-3, with TRBD1 matching over 7 bases. The receptor was derived from a female donor with multiple sclerosis, enrolled in a pregnancy study. The input for sequencing was CD8+ T cells from peripheral blood mononuclear cells, taken in the third trimester of pregnancy. CDR3 protein: CASSTPEGASTDTQYF. The CDR3 bases are TGTGCCAGCAGTACCCCTGAGGGGGCTAGCACAGATACGCAGTATTTT.